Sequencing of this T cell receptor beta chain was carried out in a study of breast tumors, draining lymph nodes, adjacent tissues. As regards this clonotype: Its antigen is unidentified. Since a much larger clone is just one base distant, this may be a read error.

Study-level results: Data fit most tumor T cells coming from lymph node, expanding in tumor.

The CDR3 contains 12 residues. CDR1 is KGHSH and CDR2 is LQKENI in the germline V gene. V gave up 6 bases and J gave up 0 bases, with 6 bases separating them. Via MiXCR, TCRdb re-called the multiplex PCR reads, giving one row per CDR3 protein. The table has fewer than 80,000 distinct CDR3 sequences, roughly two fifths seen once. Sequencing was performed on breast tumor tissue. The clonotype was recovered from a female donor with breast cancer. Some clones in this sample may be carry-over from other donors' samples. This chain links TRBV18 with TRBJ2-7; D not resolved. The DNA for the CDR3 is TGTGCCAGCTCCCCGGTCTCCTACGAGCAGTACTTC. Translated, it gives CASSPVSYEQYF.